These 25 T cell receptor beta chains originate from one sample sequenced in a study of T-cell reconstitution after alpha-beta-depleted transplantation in children. Preparing the TCRbeta library involved the use of unique molecular identifiers. From the PCR reads, TCRdb called clonotypes with MiXCR, one entry per CDR3 protein. The sample carries some 350,000 distinct CDR3 sequences, 10% recorded once. Sequences were derived from PBMCs from the stem cell graft donor, sampled from the stem cell graft. The receptor set was obtained from a human donor who donated a stem cell graft to a child with acute lymphoblastic leukemia.

In its sample, this clonotype was seen a few times. The rearrangement links TRBV6-1 to TRBJ2-4; 7 nucleotides match TRBD1. Unmatched junction bases numbered 3, after V lost 4 bases and J lost 0 bases. From germline, CDR1 is MNHNS and CDR2 SASEGT. The CDR3 spans 15 residues. In DNA form, the CDR3 reads TGTGCCAGCAGTGTGGACAGGCTAGCCAAAAACATTCAGTACTTC. It codes for CASSVDRLAKNIQYF.

The table lists this clonotype with many counts. This chain joins TRBV21-1 and TRBJ1-5. TRBV21-1 is reported as a pseudogene. The CDR3 has 14 residues. The CDR3 spells CASSKVFPNQPQHF. The CDR3 DNA sequence: TGTGCCAGCAGCAAGGTCTTCCCCAATCAGCCCCAGCATTTT.

At least ten counts were recorded for this clonotype. The chain is built from TRBV20-1 and TRBJ2-4; 11 bases line up with TRBD2. V was pared by 3 bases and J by 8 bases, with 12 bases of the junction left unmatched. CDR3 length: 16 amino acids. Germline loops: CDR1 DFQATT, CDR2 SNEGSKA (reference sequence). The CDR3 reads CSASWTLSGRVDIQYF. DNA for the CDR3: TGCAGTGCTAGTTGGACCCTTAGCGGGAGGGTGGACATTCAGTACTTC.

This rearrangement joins TRBV4-3 to TRBJ1-5; 8 bases line up with TRBD1. In germline, CDR1 is LGHNA, CDR2 YSLEER. The ends lost 0 bases at V and 7 bases at J; junction bases unmatched: 8. The CDR3 loop spans 16 amino acids. The CDR3 is CASSQDLRTGSQPQHF. In nucleotides, the CDR3 is TGCGCCAGCAGCCAAGATCTACGGACAGGGTCCCAGCCCCAGCATTTT.

This clonotype was detected only a few times. This chain connects TRBV6-1 to TRBJ2-1; D is uncertain. Trimming took off 7 bases at V and 0 bases at J, with 16 bases between the two ends. Germline V lookup: CDR1 MNHNS, CDR2 SASEGT. The CDR3 has 16 residues. This chain's CDR3 is CASITRKISSYNEQFF. The CDR3 DNA reads as TGTGCCAGCATCACACGGAAAATCAGCTCCTACAATGAGCAGTTCTTC.

The V gene is TRBV27, the J gene TRBJ2-5; 9 bases fit TRBD1. The germline gives CDR1 MNHEY, CDR2 SMNVEV (reference sequence). The length of the CDR3 is 13 residues. V lost 6 bases, J lost 1 base, and 0 bases stayed unmatched. The CDR3 bases are TGTGCCAGCAGGACAGGGGGCCAAGAGACCCAGTACTTC. This gives the protein CASRTGGQETQYF.

This clonotype appeared a few times. The chain employs TRBV6-4 and TRBJ2-7, with D unresolved. In germline, CDR1 is MRHNA, CDR2 SNTAGT. The germline V and J ends were trimmed by 3 bases and 6 bases, with 12 bases remaining between them. CDR3 size: 13 residues. The CDR3 region is CASSENPSSEQYF. The CDR3 DNA follows: TGTGCCAGCAGTGAAAATCCTTCCAGCGAGCAGTACTTC.

The chain employs TRBV5-6 and TRBJ2-7; 9 nucleotides match TRBD2. Losses at the gene ends were 0 bases for V and 5 bases for J; bases not matched to a gene: 9. This CDR3 contains 16 residues. Germline lookup yields CDR1 SGHDT and CDR2 YYEEEE. Written as DNA, the CDR3 is TGTGCCAGCAGCTTGGCCACAGCGGGAGGAGGCGACGAGCAGTACTTC. Protein sequence: CASSLATAGGGDEQYF.

This clonotype has at least ten counts. The chain employs TRBV4-3 and TRBJ2-1, with D possibly being TRBD1 (5 bases). Germline CDR1 reads LGHNA; CDR2 reads YSLEER. V lost 0 bases and J 2 bases, leaving 8 bases between the germline ends. The CDR3 sequence is 15 residues long. CDR3 bases: TGCGCCAGCAGCCAAGATGCAGGGCCCTACAATGAGCAGTTCTTC. It is translated as CASSQDAGPYNEQFF.

The genes are TRBV4-3 and TRBJ1-3; D is unclear. The CDR3 runs to 17 residues. Germline CDR1 is LGHNA and CDR2 is YSLEER. The germline V and J ends were trimmed by 0 bases and 0 bases, with 12 bases remaining between them. The CDR3: CASSQDRYGDSGNTIYF. The CDR3 nucleotides are TGCGCCAGCAGCCAAGATAGGTATGGGGACTCTGGAAACACCATATATTTT.

This clonotype was picked up a small number of times. J is TRBJ2-7 and V is TRBV5-1; 12 positions match TRBD2. The V and J ends lost 2 bases and 4 bases, in that order; junction bases with no gene match: 1. This CDR3 is built from 14 residues. Germline V CDR1 and CDR2: SGHRS, YFSETQ. CDR3 nucleotides: TGCGCCAGCAGCTTCACTAGCGGGAGGTACGAGCAGTACTTC. Residues: CASSFTSGRYEQYF.

The CDR3, as DNA: TGCGCCAGCAGCGGGGGCTGGAACACCGGGGAGCTGTTTTTT. Encoded protein: CASSGGWNTGELFF. This chain links TRBV5-1 with TRBJ2-2, with a weak D call TRBD1 (6 bases). The CDR3 totals 14 residues. The germline V gene has CDR1 SGHRS and CDR2 YFSETQ. The ends were cut back, 4 bases at V and 1 base at J, with 8 bases in the middle.

The V call is TRBV19, the J call TRBJ2-1; D gene uncertain. CDR1 and CDR2 from the germline V gene are LNHDA and SQIVND (reference sequence). The CDR3 totals 14 residues. V was pared by 1 base and J by 8 bases, with 12 bases between. CDR3 protein: CASSIGGGNDEQFF. The CDR3 coding sequence is TGTGCCAGTAGTATAGGTGGTGGGAATGATGAGCAGTTCTTC.

A few counts support this clonotype. The rearrangement uses TRBV7-2 and TRBJ2-1, with D possibly TRBD2 on 7 matching bases. This CDR3 spans 18 amino acids. Germline CDR1 and CDR2: SGHTA and FQGNSA. V dropped 0 bases and J dropped 8 bases, with 23 bases sitting between them. The CDR3 sequence is CASSLAERGGRWRDEQFF. The DNA of the CDR3 is TGTGCCAGCAGCTTAGCGGAGAGGGGGGGACGGTGGCGCGATGAGCAGTTCTTC. The full variable domain, rest sourced from reference TRBV7-2 and TRBJ2-1, is GAGVSQSPSNKVTEKGKDVELRCDPISGHTALYWYRQSLGQGLEFLIYFQGNSAPDKSGLPSDRFSAERTGGSVSTLTIQRTQQEDSAVYLCASSLAERGGRWRDEQFFGPGTRLTVL.

This chain connects TRBV12-3 or TRBV12-4 to TRBJ2-5; weak D call: TRBD1 (6 bases). Trimming stripped 6 bases from V and 0 bases from J, with 14 bases between. The length of the CDR3 is 15 residues. The CDR3 region is CASSPTGGYQETQYF. As DNA, the CDR3 is TGTGCCAGCAGCCCGACAGGCGGATACCAAGAGACCCAGTACTTC.

This clonotype was recorded at least ten times. The V gene is TRBV24-1, the J gene TRBJ2-5; 7 bases match TRBD2. The CDR3 extends over 13 amino acids. The V gene end was trimmed by 5 bases and the J gene end by 4 bases; junction bases not matched to a gene: 3. CDR1 KGHDR and CDR2 SFDVKD come from the germline V gene. The CDR3 protein is CATSGGGGETQYF. In DNA, the CDR3 is TGTGCCACCAGTGGAGGCGGGGGAGAGACCCAGTACTTC.

This chain joins TRBV11-2 and TRBJ2-3; D is ambiguous. Per the germline V gene, CDR1 is SGHAT and CDR2 is FQNNGV. Trimming took off 3 bases at V and 1 base at J, with 11 bases between the two ends. The CDR3 sequence is 15 residues long. This CDR3 is CASSFFLGGTDTQYF. The CDR3, as DNA: TGTGCCAGCAGCTTCTTCTTGGGCGGCACAGATACGCAGTATTTT.

The V call is TRBV7-8, the J call TRBJ2-3; possible D gene TRBD1, 5 bases. This CDR3 has 16 residues. V lost 5 bases to trimming and J lost 2 bases, with 17 bases between them. From germline, CDR1 is SGHVS and CDR2 FQNEAQ. CDR3 protein: CASSTPGQGVTDTQYF. The CDR3 nucleotides are TGTGCCAGCAGCACCCCGGGCCAAGGGGTCACAGATACGCAGTATTTT.

This clonotype was counted between two and nine times. The rearrangement joins TRBV9 to TRBJ2-1, with D possibly being TRBD1 or TRBD2 (5 bases each). Germline loops: CDR1 SGDLS, CDR2 YYNGEE. The CDR3 is made up of 12 amino acids. V lost 5 bases and J 5 bases, leaving 8 bases between the germline ends. CDR3 DNA sequence: TGTGCCAGCAGGGGGACGGACAATGAGCAGTTCTTC. This sequence encodes CASRGTDNEQFF.

This clonotype has a handful of counts. V and J are TRBV7-2 and TRBJ2-3; 8 nucleotides line up with TRBD2. V shed 4 bases, J shed 6 bases, and the junction held 12 bases outside the gene matches. The CDR3 loop spans 16 amino acids. Looked up from germline, CDR1 is SGHTA and CDR2 is FQGNSA. The CDR3: CASSSPPGSGKDTQYF. The CDR3 DNA follows: TGTGCCAGCAGCTCCCCGCCGGGTAGCGGGAAGGATACGCAGTATTTT.

The chain carries TRBV6-5 and TRBJ2-1, with 13 positions matching TRBD2. Per germline, CDR1 MNHEY and CDR2 SVGAGI. The CDR3 consists of 18 residues. V lost 2 bases, J lost 5 bases, and 9 bases stayed unmatched. The CDR3 loop reads CASSYRSPGLAGNNEQFF. The DNA of the CDR3 is TGTGCCAGCAGTTACAGATCGCCGGGACTAGCGGGAAACAATGAGCAGTTCTTC.

This clonotype was detected a few times. The chain has TRBV12-3 or TRBV12-4 and TRBJ1-1; D gene unclear. V lost 1 base to trimming and J lost 8 bases, with 5 bases between them. The CDR3 length is 11 residues. The DNA of the CDR3 is TGTGCCAGCAGTTTAGTTGGCGAAGCTTTCTTT. Translation: CASSLVGEAFF.

This clonotype was observed a few times. The V and J genes are TRBV7-2 and TRBJ2-6, with unresolved D. The CDR3 length is 12 residues. With 7 bases removed from V and 4 bases from J, the gap between germline ends came to 5 bases. Per germline, CDR1 SGHTA and CDR2 FQGNSA. The CDR3: CASILGANVLTF. CDR3 nucleotide sequence: TGTGCCAGCATCCTGGGGGCCAACGTCCTGACTTTC. The full variable domain, with the rest looked up from reference TRBV7-2 and TRBJ2-6, is GAGVSQSPSNKVTEKGKDVELRCDPISGHTALYWYRQSLGQGLEFLIYFQGNSAPDKSGLPSDRFSAERTGGSVSTLTIQRTQQEDSAVYLCASILGANVLTFGAGSRLTVL.

This clonotype has only a few counts. This rearrangement joins TRBV19 to TRBJ1-3; D is unclear. Germline loops: CDR1 LNHDA, CDR2 SQIVND (reference sequence). V lost 8 bases, J lost 0 bases, and 8 bases lay in between. CDR3 length: 13 residues. The DNA of the CDR3 is TGTGCCAGTCGAGTAGCCTCTGGAAACACCATATATTTT. Translating gives CASRVASGNTIYF.

This clonotype appeared a few times. The V and J genes are TRBV10-3 and TRBJ2-1, with 11 bases fitting TRBD1. This CDR3 is built from 15 residues. V was pared by 3 bases and J by 12 bases, with 10 bases of the junction left unmatched. The germline gives CDR1 ENHRY, CDR2 SYGVKD. The CDR3 DNA reads as TGTGCCATCAGTGATACCGGACAGGGGGCACGGGTGCAGTTCTTC. Translated, it gives CAISDTGQGARVQFF.